Listed here are 7 T cell receptor beta chains from one sample, sequenced in a study of cytomegalovirus exposure and HLA in healthy donors. The PCR was carried out with 60 Vbeta primers and 13 Jbeta primers. Clones were read by immunoSEQ multiplex PCR, and TCRdb kept only the in-frame ones, dropping some. Here the sample spans about 120,000 clones, 75% to 90% being singletons. Sequences were obtained from PBMCs. These receptors originate from a male donor in good health and CMV-seronegative.

The count of this clone is one. The CDR3 region has the DNA TGTGCCACCGGTGGCAGGGCGCTTAACTATGGCTACACCTTC. Translated, it gives CATGGRALNYGYTF. The chain has TRBV10-3 and TRBJ1-2, with D tentatively TRBD1 (5 bases). This CDR3 has 14 amino acids. Germline V gene lookup returns CDR1 ENHRY and CDR2 SYGVKD. Between the trimmed V and J ends, which lost 10 bases and 1 base, there was a span of 16 bases.

The chain employs TRBV19 and TRBJ2-7; 8 bases align to TRBD1. This CDR3 is built from 14 residues. V shed 7 bases and J 0 bases; nucleotides not matched to a gene: 5. In germline, CDR1 is LNHDA, CDR2 SQIVND (reference sequence). The CDR3 bases are TGTGCCAGTAAAGGACAGGGCAGCTCCTACGAGCAGTACTTC. Translating it yields CASKGQGSSYEQYF.

As for this clone: A read error may produce the germline difference seen at one junction end. The chain is built from TRBV7-9 and TRBJ1-1, with a weak D call TRBD1 (6 bases). The CDR3 loop spans 14 amino acids. CDR1 and CDR2 (germline): SEHNR, FQNEAQ (reference sequence). CDR3 loop: CSSSPGGRNTEAFF. In nucleotides, the CDR3 is TGTTCCAGCAGCCCTGGGGGCAGGAACACTGAAGCTTTCTTT.

The chain uses TRBV7-2 and TRBJ1-2; 9 nucleotides match TRBD1. The CDR3 sequence is 14 residues long. V dropped 1 base and J dropped 7; count of bases not matched to a gene: 4. Germline V gives CDR1 SGHTA, CDR2 FQGNSA. CDR3 sequence: CASSLGTGVTGYTF. The CDR3 nucleotides are TGTGCCAGCAGCTTAGGGACAGGGGTTACTGGCTACACCTTC. Based on the CDR3 plus reference TRBV7-2 and TRBJ1-2, the full variable domain is GAGVSQSPSNKVTEKGKDVELRCDPISGHTALYWYRQSLGQGLEFLIYFQGNSAPDKSGLPSDRFSAERTGGSVSTLTIQRTQQEDSAVYLCASSLGTGVTGYTFGSGTRLTVV.

V is TRBV5-1 and J is TRBJ2-3; D perhaps matches TRBD1 (5 bases). V was clipped by 3 bases and J by 4 bases, with 15 bases between them. Germline V CDR1 and CDR2: SGHRS, YFSETQ. The CDR3 consists of 15 residues. This CDR3 reads CASSSQTEVPDTQYF. DNA of the CDR3: TGCGCCAGCAGCTCCCAGACAGAGGTCCCAGATACGCAGTATTTT. The whole variable domain, filled in from reference TRBV5-1 and TRBJ2-3, reads KAGVTQTPRYLIKTRGQQVTLSCSPISGHRSVSWYQQTPGQGLQFLFEYFSETQRNKGNFPGRFSGRQFSNSRSEMNVSTLELGDSALYLCASSSQTEVPDTQYFGPGTRLTVL.

V gene TRBV7-3 combines with J gene TRBJ2-2; D might be TRBD2 (7 bases). The V gene's germline CDR1 is SGHTA and CDR2 FQGTGA. The CDR3 runs to 18 residues. V lost 4 bases, J lost 2 bases, and 20 bases lay in between. In nucleotides, the CDR3 is TGTGCCAGCAGCTCGCGGGGGCCCCTATCGTATAACACCGGGGAGCTGTTTTTT. This gives the protein CASSSRGPLSYNTGELFF. Combining the CDR3 with reference TRBV7-3 and TRBJ2-2 gives the whole variable domain GAGVSQTPSNKVTEKGKYVELRCDPISGHTALYWYRQSLGQGPEFLIYFQGTGAADDSGLPNDRFFAVRPEGSVSTLKIQRTERGDSAVYLCASSSRGPLSYNTGELFFGEGSRLTVL.

This clone was counted once. The chain links TRBV6-1 to TRBJ2-7; D is unresolved. The CDR3 totals 14 residues. Per germline, CDR1 MNHNS and CDR2 SASEGT. V was cut by 2 bases and J by 2 bases, with 10 bases left in between. CDR3 DNA sequence: TGTGCCAGCAGTGAAACTAATTCCCCCTACGAGCAGTACTTC. Protein product: CASSETNSPYEQYF.